This T cell receptor (beta chain) was captured in a study of control samples from healthy donors and cancer patients. Sequencing used immunoSEQ multiplex PCR; TCRdb keeps in-frame clones, though not all of them. The table has over 150,000 clones, about 91% seen once; the top ten hold roughly 2.1%. Germline V gives CDR1 SGHRS, CDR2 YFSETQ. The CDR3 contains 15 residues. The V end was cut by 3 bases, the J end by 6 bases, with 15 bases between. The sequence was obtained from a woman between 40 and 50 years old in good health. V is TRBV5-1 and J is TRBJ2-2, with D possibly matching TRBD2 (6 bases). The sample taken for sequencing was blood. As DNA, the CDR3 is TGCGCCAGCAGCTCGGAGGTAGCGGCGGCCGGGGAGCTGTTTTTT. Its protein is CASSSEVAAAGELFF.